The clone carrying this T cell receptor beta chain was detected only a few times. Antigen: not known. The data belong to a study of T cells after yellow fever vaccination. Regarding the study as a whole: Post-booster repertoires contained most primary-vaccination clones again (roughly 97% CD4, around 89% CD8). Any FACS-sorted repertoire could hold abundant clonotypes that contaminate it from the bulk population.

CDR3 length: 15 amino acids. CDR1 is SGDLS, CDR2 YYNGEE, per germline. V was clipped by 0 bases and J by 3 bases, with 11 bases between them. UMIs and a universal primer site were added when TCR cDNA was made by 5'RACE template switching. MiXCR, applied by TCRdb to the 5' RACE reads, yields one record per CDR3 protein. Among hundreds of thousands of distinct CDR3 sequences listed, about 12% were seen once. The V call is TRBV9, the J call TRBJ2-3, with D possibly being TRBD2 (6 bases). The TCR was taken from a man aged 25 to 40 who received the YFV17D yellow fever vaccine. Sequences were derived from PBMCs, sampled on the day of the yellow fever booster vaccination. CDR3 sequence: CASSVESSGTDTQYF. CDR3 bases: TGTGCCAGCAGCGTAGAGAGTAGCGGAACAGATACGCAGTATTTT.